This T cell receptor beta chain originates from a study of blood T cell repertoires in COVID-19. Clones were sequenced by immunoSEQ multiplex PCR, and TCRdb holds only the in-frame ones, with some missing. The sample lists roughly 170,000 clones; approximately 80% were seen once. Sequencing input: peripheral blood. This clonotype was obtained from a human donor in a cohort sampled during active COVID-19.

DNA of the CDR3: TGTGCCAGTAGTATTCTGATAGGGGGAATCGACGAGCAGTACTTC. Protein: CASSILIGGIDEQYF. The chain uses TRBV19 and TRBJ2-7, with a possible D match to TRBD1 (6 bases). Trimming took 3 bases from V and 5 from J, leaving 17 bases between them. The CDR3 loop spans 15 amino acids. Germline V gives CDR1 LNHDA, CDR2 SQIVND (reference sequence).